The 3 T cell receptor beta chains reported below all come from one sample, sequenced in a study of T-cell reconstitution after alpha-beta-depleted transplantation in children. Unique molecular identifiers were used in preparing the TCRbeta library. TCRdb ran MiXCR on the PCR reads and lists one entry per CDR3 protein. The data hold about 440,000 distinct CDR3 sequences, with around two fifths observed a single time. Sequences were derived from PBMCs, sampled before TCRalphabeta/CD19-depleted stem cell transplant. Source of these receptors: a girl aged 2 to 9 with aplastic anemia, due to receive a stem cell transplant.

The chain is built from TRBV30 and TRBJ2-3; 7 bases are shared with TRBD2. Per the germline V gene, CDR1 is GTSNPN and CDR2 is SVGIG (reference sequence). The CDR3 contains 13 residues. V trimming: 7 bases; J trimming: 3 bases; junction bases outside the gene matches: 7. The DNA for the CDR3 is TGTGCCTCAACGCTAGCGGCGACAGATACGCAGTATTTT. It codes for CASTLAATDTQYF.

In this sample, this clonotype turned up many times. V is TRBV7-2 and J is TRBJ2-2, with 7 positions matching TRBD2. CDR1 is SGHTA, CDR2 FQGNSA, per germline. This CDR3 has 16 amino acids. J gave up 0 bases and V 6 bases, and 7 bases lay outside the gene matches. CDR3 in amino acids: CASRPGGRANTGELFF. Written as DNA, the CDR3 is TGTGCCAGCAGACCTGGGGGGAGGGCGAACACCGGGGAGCTGTTTTTT.

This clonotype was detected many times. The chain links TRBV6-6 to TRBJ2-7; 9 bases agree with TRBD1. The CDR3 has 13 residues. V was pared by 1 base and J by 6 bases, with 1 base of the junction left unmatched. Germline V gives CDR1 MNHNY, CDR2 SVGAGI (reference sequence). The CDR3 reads CASSYYRGREQYF. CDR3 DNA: TGTGCCAGCAGTTACTACAGGGGGCGCGAGCAGTACTTC.